One and the same sample provided the 18 T cell receptor beta chains below, sequenced in a study of cytomegalovirus exposure and HLA in healthy donors. Amplification used 60 Vbeta primers and 13 Jbeta primers. Data came from immunoSEQ multiplex PCR; TCRdb stores just in-frame clones and leaves some out. The sample data list about 130,000 clones. What was sequenced was PBMCs. All receptors come from a man aged 18 to 29 in good health and CMV-seronegative.

V usage is TRBV28 and J usage is TRBJ1-5, with no clear D. The CDR3 contains 15 residues. V was clipped by 5 bases and J by 5 bases, with 16 bases between them. Looked up from germline, CDR1 is MDHEN and CDR2 is SYDVKM. CDR3 sequence (DNA): TGTGCCAGCAGTCCCCTAAGGAGGGAGGATCAGCCCCAGCATTTT. As protein: CASSPLRREDQPQHF.

The CDR3 DNA reads as TGTGCCCGCCCCAGGGCCTCCAATCAGCCCCAGCATTTT. This gives the protein CARPRASNQPQHF. V and J are TRBV9 and TRBJ1-5; possible D gene TRBD1, 5 bases. V was clipped by 10 bases and J by 3 bases, with 14 bases between them. The germline V gene encodes CDR1 SGDLS and CDR2 YYNGEE. CDR3 length: 13 residues.

The rearrangement joins TRBV28 to TRBJ2-5; D unresolved. TRBJ2-7 matches the DNA end more closely, so the J call is doubtful. The CDR3 spans 14 residues. CDR1 is MDHEN, CDR2 SYDVKM, per germline. CDR3 sequence (DNA): TGTGCCAGCACTTACCGTGCACTATCCTACGAGCAGTACTTC. This gives the protein CASTYRALSYEQYF.

The chain recombines TRBV9 with TRBJ1-2; weak D call: TRBD1 (6 bases). CDR1 is SGDLS and CDR2 is YYNGEE in the germline V gene. The CDR3 is made up of 14 amino acids. Trimming took 1 base from V and 3 from J, leaving 10 bases between them. The CDR3 DNA reads as TGTGCCAGCAGCGTACGGCCAGGGGACTATGGCTACACCTTC. Encoded protein: CASSVRPGDYGYTF.

The chain joins TRBV6-5 to TRBJ1-6; D remains ambiguous. CDR3 size: 13 residues. Germline assignment: CDR1 MNHEY and CDR2 SVGAGI. Between the trimmed V and J ends, which lost 2 bases and 7 bases, there was a span of 6 bases. The chain's CDR3 is CASSYVPNSPLHF. CDR3 bases: TGTGCCAGCAGTTACGTCCCGAATTCACCCCTCCACTTT.

This sequence joins TRBV4-2 and TRBJ1-4, with D possibly matching TRBD1 (6 bases). The CDR3 loop spans 14 amino acids. V dropped 3 bases and J dropped 4 bases, with 9 bases sitting between them. Germline CDR1 LGHNA, CDR2 YNFKEQ. DNA of the CDR3: TGTGCCAGCAGCCACACAGGGCTTAATGAAAAACTGTTTTTT. Translating gives CASSHTGLNEKLFF.

The chain joins TRBV5-1 to TRBJ2-7, with 7 bases aligning to TRBD1. With V trimmed by 2 bases and J by 2 bases, 1 base remained unmatched. This CDR3 region has 13 residues. CDR1 is SGHRS, CDR2 YFSETQ, per germline. The DNA for the CDR3 is TGCGCCAGCAGCTTTGGACAGGCCTACGAGCAGTACTTC. Encoded protein: CASSFGQAYEQYF.

The rearrangement links TRBV7-2 to TRBJ2-5, with 7 bases identical to TRBD2. The end of the DNA is better explained by TRBJ2-7, so the J call may be wrong. Per the germline V gene, CDR1 is SGHTA and CDR2 is FQGNSA. This CDR3 region has 15 residues. For the CDR3, the DNA is TGTGCCAGCAGCTTTTCGTCTAGCGGCCCCTACGAGCAGTACTTC. Translation: CASSFSSSGPYEQYF.

The gene calls are TRBV27 and TRBJ1-3, with D tentatively TRBD1 (6 bases). The germline V gene encodes CDR1 MNHEY and CDR2 SMNVEV (reference sequence). Trimming cost V 5 bases and J 0 bases, with 8 bases left between them. The CDR3 is 14 residues long. The CDR3 spells CASSPQGSGNTIYF. The CDR3, as DNA: TGTGCCAGCAGTCCACAGGGCTCTGGAAACACCATATATTTT.

The chain has TRBV7-9 and TRBJ1-1, with 7 positions matching TRBD1. Germline values: CDR1 SEHNR, CDR2 FQNEAQ (reference sequence). The CDR3 covers 13 residues. Losses at the gene ends were 8 bases for V and 3 bases for J; bases not matched to a gene: 6. Here the CDR3 reads CASSGDRDTEAFF. The CDR3 DNA is TGTGCCAGCTCTGGAGACAGGGACACTGAAGCTTTCTTT.

The chain couples TRBV11-2 to TRBJ2-7; possibly TRBD1 for D (6 bases). There are 15 residues in the CDR3. V was cut by 3 bases and J by 1 base, with 13 bases left in between. Germline CDR1 and CDR2: SGHAT and FQNNGV. The DNA for the CDR3 is TGTGCCAGCAGCTTGGGTGGCCAGGGGTCCTACGAGCAGTACTTC. It specifies CASSLGGQGSYEQYF.

With regard to this clone: Other DNA variants within this sample encode the same CDR3. V and J are TRBV7-2 and TRBJ1-5; TRBD1 might be the D (5 bases). Trimming pared 2 bases from V and 0 bases from J, leaving 17 bases between. The CDR3 has 18 amino acids. Germline CDR1 reads SGHTA; CDR2 reads FQGNSA. The CDR3, as DNA: TGTGCCAGCAGCTTACCGGGCAGGGATATATATAGCAATCAGCCCCAGCATTTT. This encodes CASSLPGRDIYSNQPQHF. Variable domain in full (rest from reference TRBV7-2 and TRBJ1-5): GAGVSQSPSNKVTEKGKDVELRCDPISGHTALYWYRQSLGQGLEFLIYFQGNSAPDKSGLPSDRFSAERTGGSVSTLTIQRTQQEDSAVYLCASSLPGRDIYSNQPQHFGDGTRLSIL.

The rearrangement joins TRBV14 to TRBJ1-3, with D uncertain. The CDR3 spans 13 residues. Looked up from germline, CDR1 is SGHDN and CDR2 is FVKESK. The V gene lost 4 bases and the J gene lost 4 bases, with 8 bases spanning the gap. The CDR3 sequence is CASSPGWGNTIYF. CDR3 DNA: TGTGCCAGCAGCCCCGGGTGGGGAAACACCATATATTTT. The whole variable domain, filled in from reference TRBV14 and TRBJ1-3, reads EAGVTQFPSHSVIEKGQTVTLRCDPISGHDNLYWYRRVMGKEIKFLLHFVKESKQDESGMPNNRFLAERTGGTYSTLKVQPAELEDSGVYFCASSPGWGNTIYFGEGSWLTVV.

The chain joins TRBV28 to TRBJ1-1; the D gene is possibly TRBD1 (5 bases). CDR1 is MDHEN and CDR2 is SYDVKM in the germline V gene. There are 15 residues in the CDR3. Trimming removed 8 bases at V and 0 bases at J, with 16 bases between. The CDR3 is CASALGQGMNTEAFF. DNA for the CDR3: TGTGCCAGCGCCCTGGGCCAGGGCATGAACACTGAAGCTTTCTTT. The full variable domain, completed using reference TRBV28 and TRBJ1-1, is DVKVTQSSRYLVKRTGEKVFLECVQDMDHENMFWYRQDPGLGLRLIYFSYDVKMKEKGDIPEGYSVSREKKERFSLILESASTNQTSMYLCASALGQGMNTEAFFGQGTRLTVV.

This sequence joins TRBV30 and TRBJ1-2, with D possibly TRBD1 on 6 matching bases. This CDR3 has 13 residues. The germline V gene encodes CDR1 GTSNPN and CDR2 SVGIG (reference sequence). V lost 5 bases and J 6 bases, leaving 16 bases between the germline ends. The CDR3 protein is CAWRGAKSDGYTF. CDR3 sequence (DNA): TGTGCCTGGCGGGGGGCGAAATCCGATGGCTACACCTTC.

The J gene is TRBJ2-7, the V gene TRBV7-2; D possibly corresponds to TRBD2 (5 bases). Trimming shortened V by 5 bases and J by 1 base, and 21 bases separated the two germline ends. CDR1 is SGHTA and CDR2 is FQGNSA in the germline V gene. The CDR3 runs 17 residues. CDR3 DNA: TGTGCCAGCAGCCTGGCGTCCGGGATTGGTATGTCCTACGAGCAGTACTTC. It translates to CASSLASGIGMSYEQYF. Together with reference TRBV7-2 and TRBJ2-7, the CDR3 gives the full variable domain: GAGVSQSPSNKVTEKGKDVELRCDPISGHTALYWYRQSLGQGLEFLIYFQGNSAPDKSGLPSDRFSAERTGGSVSTLTIQRTQQEDSAVYLCASSLASGIGMSYEQYFGPGTRLTVT.

V and J are TRBV7-2 and TRBJ2-7; TRBD2 aligns across 12 bases. CDR3 length: 14 residues. After removal of 6 bases from V and 7 bases from J, the junction contained 7 bases not matched to a gene. Germline-derived CDR1 and CDR2 are SGHTA and FQGNSA. The CDR3 DNA is TGTGCCAGCAGTTTACTAGCGGGAGGAGGTGAGCAGTACTTC. This codes for CASSLLAGGGEQYF.

The chain has TRBV7-9 and TRBJ1-2, with D unclear. The CDR3 is 16 amino acids. Trimming stripped 3 bases from V and 4 bases from J, with 18 bases between. The germline gives CDR1 SEHNR, CDR2 FQNEAQ (reference sequence). CDR3 protein: CASSFGERDAAYGYTF. DNA for the CDR3: TGTGCCAGCAGCTTCGGTGAGCGGGATGCGGCCTATGGCTACACCTTC.